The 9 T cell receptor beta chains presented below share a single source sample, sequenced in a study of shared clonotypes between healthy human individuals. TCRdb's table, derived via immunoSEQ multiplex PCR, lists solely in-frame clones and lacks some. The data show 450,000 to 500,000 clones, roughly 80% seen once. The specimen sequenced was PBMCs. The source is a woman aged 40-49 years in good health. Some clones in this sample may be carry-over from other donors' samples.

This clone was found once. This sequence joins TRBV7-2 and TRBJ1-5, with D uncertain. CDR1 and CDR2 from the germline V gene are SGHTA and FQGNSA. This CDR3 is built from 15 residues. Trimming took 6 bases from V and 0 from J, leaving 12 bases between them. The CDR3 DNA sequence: TGTGCCAGCAGTGTAATTGCAGATAGCAATCAGCCCCAGCATTTT. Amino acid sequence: CASSVIADSNQPQHF. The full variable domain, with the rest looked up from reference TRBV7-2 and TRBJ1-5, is GAGVSQSPSNKVTEKGKDVELRCDPISGHTALYWYRQSLGQGLEFLIYFQGNSAPDKSGLPSDRFSAERTGGSVSTLTIQRTQQEDSAVYLCASSVIADSNQPQHFGDGTRLSIL.

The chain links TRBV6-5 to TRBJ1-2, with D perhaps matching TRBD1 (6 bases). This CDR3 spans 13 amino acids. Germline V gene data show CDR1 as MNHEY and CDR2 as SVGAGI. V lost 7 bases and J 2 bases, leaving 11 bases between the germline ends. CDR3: CASKGQLNYGYTF. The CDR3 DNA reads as TGTGCCAGCAAAGGACAGTTGAACTATGGCTACACCTTC.

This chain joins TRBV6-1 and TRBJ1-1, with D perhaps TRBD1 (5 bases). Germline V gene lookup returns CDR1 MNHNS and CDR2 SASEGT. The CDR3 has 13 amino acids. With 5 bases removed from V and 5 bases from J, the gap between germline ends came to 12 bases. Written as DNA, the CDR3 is TGTGCCAGCAGTATCCAGGGCCGGACTGAAGCTTTCTTT. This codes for CASSIQGRTEAFF.

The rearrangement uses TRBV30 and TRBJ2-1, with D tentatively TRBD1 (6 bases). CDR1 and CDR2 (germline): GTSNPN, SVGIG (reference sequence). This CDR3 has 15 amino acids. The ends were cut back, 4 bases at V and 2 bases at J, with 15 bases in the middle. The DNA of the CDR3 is TGTGCCTGGAAATCCCGACAGGTGCCCTACAATGAGCAGTTCTTC. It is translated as CAWKSRQVPYNEQFF.

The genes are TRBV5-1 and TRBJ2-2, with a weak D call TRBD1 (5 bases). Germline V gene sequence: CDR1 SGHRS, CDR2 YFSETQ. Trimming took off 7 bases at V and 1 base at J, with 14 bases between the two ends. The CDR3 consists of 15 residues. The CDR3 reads CASRPGAENTGELFF. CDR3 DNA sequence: TGCGCCAGCCGCCCTGGGGCAGAGAACACCGGGGAGCTGTTTTTT.

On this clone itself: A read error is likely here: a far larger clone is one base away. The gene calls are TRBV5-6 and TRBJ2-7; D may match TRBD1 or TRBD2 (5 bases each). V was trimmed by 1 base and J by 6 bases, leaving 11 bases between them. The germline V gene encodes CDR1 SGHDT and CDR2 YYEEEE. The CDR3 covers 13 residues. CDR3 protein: CASSLNRDGEQYF. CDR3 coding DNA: TGTGCCAGCAGCTTGAACCGGGACGGCGAGCAGTACTTC.

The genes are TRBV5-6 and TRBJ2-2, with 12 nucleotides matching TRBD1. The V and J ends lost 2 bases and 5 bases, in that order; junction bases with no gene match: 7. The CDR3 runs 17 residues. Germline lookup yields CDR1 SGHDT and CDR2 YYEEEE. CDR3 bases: TGTGCCAGCAGCTTTATTGGGGACAGGGGGCGGACCGGGGAGCTGTTTTTT. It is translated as CASSFIGDRGRTGELFF.

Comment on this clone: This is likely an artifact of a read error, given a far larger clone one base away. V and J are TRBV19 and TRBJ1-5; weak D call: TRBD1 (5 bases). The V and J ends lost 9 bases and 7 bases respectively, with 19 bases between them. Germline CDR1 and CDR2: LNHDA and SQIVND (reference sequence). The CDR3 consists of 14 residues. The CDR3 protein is CASAVDTSRQPQHF. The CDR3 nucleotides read TGTGCCAGCGCCGTGGACACCTCTCGACAGCCCCAGCATTTT.

CDR3 sequence reads: CSVVIQSGHEQYF. In DNA, the CDR3 is TGCAGCGTTGTCATCCAGAGTGGCCACGAGCAGTACTTC. V gene TRBV29-1 combines with J gene TRBJ2-7; D remains unclear. Per germline, CDR1 SQVTM and CDR2 ANQGSEA. This CDR3 region has 13 residues. V lost 4 bases and J 5 bases, leaving 15 bases between the germline ends.